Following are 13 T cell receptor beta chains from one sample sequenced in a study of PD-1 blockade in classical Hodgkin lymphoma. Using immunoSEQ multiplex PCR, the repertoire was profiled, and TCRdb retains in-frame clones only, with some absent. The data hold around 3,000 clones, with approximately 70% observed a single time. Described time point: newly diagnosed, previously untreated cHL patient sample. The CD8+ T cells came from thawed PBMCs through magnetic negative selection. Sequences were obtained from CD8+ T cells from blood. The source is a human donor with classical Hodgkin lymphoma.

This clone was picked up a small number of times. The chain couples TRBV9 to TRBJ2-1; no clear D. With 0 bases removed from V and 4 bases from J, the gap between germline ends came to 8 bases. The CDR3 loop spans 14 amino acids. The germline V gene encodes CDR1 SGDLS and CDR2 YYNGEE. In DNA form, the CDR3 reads TGTGCCAGCAGCGTAGCAGGTATTTACAATGAGCAGTTCTTC. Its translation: CASSVAGIYNEQFF. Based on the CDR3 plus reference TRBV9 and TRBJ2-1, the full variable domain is DSGVTQTPKHLITATGQRVTLRCSPRSGDLSVYWYQQSLDQGLQFLIQYYNGEERAKGNILERFSAQQFPDLHSELNLSSLELGDSALYFCASSVAGIYNEQFFGPGTRLTVL.

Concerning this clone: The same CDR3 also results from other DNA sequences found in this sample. In nucleotides, the CDR3 is TGTGCCATCACCCCTGGGGGCGAGCAGTACTTC. Its translation is CAITPGGEQYF. The V call is TRBV10-3, the J call TRBJ2-7; D tentatively reads TRBD1 or TRBD2 (5 bases each). From germline, CDR1 is ENHRY and CDR2 SYGVKD. This CDR3 spans 11 amino acids. V lost 7 bases and J lost 6, with 10 bases in between.

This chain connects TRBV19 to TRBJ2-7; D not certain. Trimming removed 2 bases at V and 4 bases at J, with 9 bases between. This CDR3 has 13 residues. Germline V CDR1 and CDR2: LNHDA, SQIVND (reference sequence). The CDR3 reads CASSISHRYEQYF. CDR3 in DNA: TGTGCCAGTAGTATATCCCACAGATACGAGCAGTACTTC. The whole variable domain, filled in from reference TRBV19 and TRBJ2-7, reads DGGITQSPKYLFRKEGQNVTLSCEQNLNHDAMYWYRQDPGQGLRLIYYSQIVNDFQKGDIAEGYSVSREKKESFPLTVTSAQKNPTAFYLCASSISHRYEQYFGPGTRLTVT.

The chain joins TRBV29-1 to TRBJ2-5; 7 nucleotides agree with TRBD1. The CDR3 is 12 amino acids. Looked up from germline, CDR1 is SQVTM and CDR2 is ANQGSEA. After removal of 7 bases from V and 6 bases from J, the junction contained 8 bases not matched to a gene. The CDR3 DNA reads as TGCAGCGCCCAGGGGGACGGGAAGACCCAGTACTTC. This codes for CSAQGDGKTQYF.

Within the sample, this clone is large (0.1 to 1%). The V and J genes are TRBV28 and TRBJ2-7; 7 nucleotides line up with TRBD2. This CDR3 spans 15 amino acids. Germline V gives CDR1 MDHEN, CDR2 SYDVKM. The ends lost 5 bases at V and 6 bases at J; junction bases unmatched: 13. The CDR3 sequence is CASSREREDLGEQYF. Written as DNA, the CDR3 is TGTGCCAGCAGTCGGGAACGGGAGGACCTCGGCGAGCAGTACTTC.

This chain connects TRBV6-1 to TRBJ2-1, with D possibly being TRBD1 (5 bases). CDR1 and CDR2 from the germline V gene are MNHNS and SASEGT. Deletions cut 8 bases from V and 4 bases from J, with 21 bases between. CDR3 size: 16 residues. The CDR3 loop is CASCAIDSIIYNEQFF. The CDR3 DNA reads TGTGCCAGCTGTGCAATTGACAGTATAATATACAATGAGCAGTTCTTC.

For the CDR3, the DNA is TGTGCCAGCAGTTACGAGGGGCTCACTGAAGCTTTCTTT. Translation: CASSYEGLTEAFF. The chain employs TRBV6-6 and TRBJ1-1, with D tentatively TRBD1 (5 bases). The CDR3 is 13 residues long. Germline assignment: CDR1 MNHNY and CDR2 SVGAGI (reference sequence). Trimming stripped 2 bases from V and 4 bases from J, with 8 bases between.

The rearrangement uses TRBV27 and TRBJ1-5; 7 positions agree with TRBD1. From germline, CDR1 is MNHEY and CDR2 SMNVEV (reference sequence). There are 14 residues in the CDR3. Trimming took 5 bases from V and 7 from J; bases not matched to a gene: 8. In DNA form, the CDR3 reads TGTGCCAGCAGTCCCACAGACAGGGACCAGCCCCAGCATTTT. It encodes CASSPTDRDQPQHF.

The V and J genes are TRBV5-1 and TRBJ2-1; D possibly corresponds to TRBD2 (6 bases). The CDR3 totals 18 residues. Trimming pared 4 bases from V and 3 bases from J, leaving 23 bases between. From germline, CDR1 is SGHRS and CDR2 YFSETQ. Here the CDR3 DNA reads TGCGCCAGCAGCCTCTCACGACCAGGATGGGAGGACTACAATGAGCAGTTCTTC. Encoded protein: CASSLSRPGWEDYNEQFF. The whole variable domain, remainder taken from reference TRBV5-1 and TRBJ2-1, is KAGVTQTPRYLIKTRGQQVTLSCSPISGHRSVSWYQQTPGQGLQFLFEYFSETQRNKGNFPGRFSGRQFSNSRSEMNVSTLELGDSALYLCASSLSRPGWEDYNEQFFGPGTRLTVL.

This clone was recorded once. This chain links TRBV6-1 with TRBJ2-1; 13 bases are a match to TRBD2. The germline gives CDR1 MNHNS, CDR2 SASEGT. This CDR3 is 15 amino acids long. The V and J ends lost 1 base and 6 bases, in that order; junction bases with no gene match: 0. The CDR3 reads CASSEGTSGSNEQFF. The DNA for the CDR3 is TGTGCCAGCAGTGAAGGGACTAGCGGGAGCAATGAGCAGTTCTTC.

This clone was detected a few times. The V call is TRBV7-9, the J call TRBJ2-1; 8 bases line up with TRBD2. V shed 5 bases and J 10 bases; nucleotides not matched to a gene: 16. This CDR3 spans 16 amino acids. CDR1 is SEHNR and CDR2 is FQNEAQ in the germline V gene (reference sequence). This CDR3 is CASSPPAGDFVGEQFF. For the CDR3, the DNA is TGTGCCAGCAGCCCACCAGCGGGGGACTTTGTGGGAGAGCAGTTCTTC.

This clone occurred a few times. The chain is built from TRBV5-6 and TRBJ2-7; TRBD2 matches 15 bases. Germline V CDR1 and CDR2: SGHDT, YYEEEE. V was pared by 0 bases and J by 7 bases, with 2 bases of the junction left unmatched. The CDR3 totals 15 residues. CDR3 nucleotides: TGTGCCAGCAGCTTGGAGGGACTAGCGGGAGGTGAGCAGTACTTC. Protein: CASSLEGLAGGEQYF.

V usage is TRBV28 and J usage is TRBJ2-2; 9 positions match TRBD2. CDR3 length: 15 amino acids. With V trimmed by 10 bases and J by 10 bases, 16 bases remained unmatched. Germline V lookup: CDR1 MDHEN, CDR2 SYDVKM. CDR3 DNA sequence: TGTGCCACCCAAACTGAGGCTAGCGGGGTCCCGGAGCTGTTTTTT. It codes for CATQTEASGVPELFF.